This is a list of T cell receptor beta chains from one sample in a study of beta chain features in type 1 diabetes. TCRdb keeps only in-frame clones here, not all; method: immunoSEQ multiplex PCR. The sample includes 400,000 to 600,000 clones, approximately 30% of them seen just once. Sequencing used naive CD4+ T cells from blood. These receptors were collected from a man aged 18 to 30 in good health. Each CDR3 is given with its conserved first and last residue. A D gene is named only where the DNA matches it firmly. The size field is filled for only some rows; it gives once, few, many or a size class.

v_call,j_call,clone_size,d_call,cdr3_aa,cdr3_nt
TRBV19,TRBJ2-6,NA,TRBD2,CASSIIAGAGANVLTF,TGTGCCAGTAGTATTATAGCGGGGGCTGGGGCCAACGTCCTGACTTTC
TRBV5-1,TRBJ2-7,NA,TRBD1,CASSPGQGVYEQYF,TGCGCCAGCAGCCCCGGACAGGGGGTCTACGAGCAGTACTTC
TRBV29-1,TRBJ2-1,few,TRBD2,CSVAPSLAGGLGEQFF,TGCAGCGTGGCCCCCTCTCTAGCGGGAGGCTTGGGTGAGCAGTTCTTC
TRBV28,TRBJ2-3,NA,NA,CASSSRTDTQYF,TGTGCCAGCAGTTCACGCACAGATACGCAGTATTTT
TRBV7-9,TRBJ2-5,few,NA,CASTPREGGPETQYF,TGTGCCAGCACCCCCCGGGAAGGGGGGCCGGAGACCCAGTACTTC
TRBV5-1,TRBJ2-7,few,TRBD2,CASSLATGLAGYEQYF,TGCGCCAGCAGCTTGGCCACGGGACTAGCGGGCTACGAGCAGTACTTC
TRBV18,TRBJ2-1,NA,TRBD2,CASQGLAENEQFF,TGTGCCAGCCAGGGTCTAGCGGAGAATGAGCAGTTCTTC
TRBV28,TRBJ1-3,few,NA,CASRETGNTIYF,TGTGCCAGCAGGGAGACTGGAAACACCATATATTTT
TRBV9,TRBJ2-1,few,NA,CASSVNPQVLGEQFF,TGTGCCAGCAGCGTAAACCCGCAAGTCCTGGGTGAGCAGTTCTTC
TRBV7-3,TRBJ2-1,few,NA,CASSLRGTAYNEQFF,TGTGCCAGCAGCTTACGCGGGACAGCGTACAATGAGCAGTTCTTC
TRBV29-1,TRBJ2-7,many,TRBD2,CSVASGRKNEQYF,TGCAGCGTTGCCAGCGGGAGGAAGAACGAGCAGTACTTC
TRBV29-1,TRBJ2-7,NA,NA,CSVGGNSYEQYF,TGCAGCGTGGGCGGGAACTCCTACGAGCAGTACTTC
TRBV30,TRBJ2-7,NA,NA,CAWSVRLLGYEQYF,TGTGCCTGGAGTGTACGCCTGTTGGGATACGAGCAGTACTTC
TRBV29-1,TRBJ1-2,NA,NA,CSVEEPGYTF,TGCAGCGTTGAAGAGCCCGGCTACACCTTC
TRBV30,TRBJ1-1,NA,NA,CAWRQEGTEAFF,TGTGCCTGGAGGCAGGAAGGGACTGAAGCTTTCTTT
TRBV5-6,TRBJ1-1,NA,NA,CASSLDPLGTEAFF,TGTGCCAGCAGCTTGGACCCCTTGGGCACTGAAGCTTTCTTT
TRBV19,TRBJ2-6,NA,NA,CASSVGGRAGANVLTF,TGTGCCAGTAGTGTGGGAGGAAGGGCTGGGGCCAACGTCCTGACTTTC
TRBV9,TRBJ2-3,NA,TRBD2,CASSPGAGAITDTQYF,TGTGCCAGCAGCCCTGGAGCGGGAGCCATCACAGATACGCAGTATTTT